Listed below are T cell receptor beta chains from one sample, sequenced in a study of identical twins. TCRdb called the 5' RACE reads again in MiXCR, with one record for every CDR3 protein. The data show about 480,000 distinct CDR3 sequences, with about 14% seen just once and 0.5% to 0.65% held by the top ten. The same sample was also studied in work on yellow fever vaccine responses in identical twins.

The sequencing input was CD4+ T cells sorted from blood. The receptors were sampled from a woman aged 18-35 years in good health. CDR3s include the opening cysteine and the closing phenylalanine or tryptophan. The D gene is left open where the match is weak. The size of a clone is reported for some rows only, either as once, few or many, or as a class for expanded clones.

>TRBJ2-1|TRBV6-5|-|TRBD1
TGTGCCAGCAGTTACGGCGGACAGGGGGCGGGTGAGCAGTTCTTC
CASSYGGQGAGEQFF
>TRBJ2-5|TRBV20-1|-|-
TGCAGTGCTCCAGCCCTCATCGGAGAGACCCAGTACTTC
CSAPALIGETQYF
>TRBJ2-4|TRBV12-3/TRBV12-4|few|-
TGTGCCAGCAGTCCCAAATGGACGGAAAACATTCAGTACTTC
CASSPKWTENIQYF
>TRBJ2-7|TRBV15|few|-
TGTGCCACCAGCTCCCCCGCGGGGCTTGGCTCCTACGAGCAGTACTTC
CATSSPAGLGSYEQYF
>TRBJ1-6|TRBV10-3|-|-
TGTGCCATCAGTGACTATAATTCACCCCTCCACTTT
CAISDYNSPLHF
>TRBJ2-7|TRBV12-3/TRBV12-4|many|TRBD2
TGTGCCAGCAGTCTTACTAGCGGGGGCTCCTACGAGCAGTACTTC
CASSLTSGGSYEQYF
>TRBJ2-1|TRBV20-1|few|-
TGCAGTACAGAACCGAACCCTAGCTCCTACAATGAGCAGTTCTTC
CSTEPNPSSYNEQFF
>TRBJ2-7|TRBV20-1|few|-
TGCAGTGCGGGGGGAGGTAACGCCTACGAGCAGTACTTC
CSAGGGNAYEQYF
>TRBJ1-1|TRBV12-5|few|TRBD1
TGTGCTAGTCGGGCGACAGGGGTAACTGAAGCTTTCTTT
CASRATGVTEAFF
>TRBJ1-4|TRBV5-5|-|TRBD1
TGTGCCAGCAGACCCGACAGGGGCCTGGATGAAAAACTGTTTTTT
CASRPDRGLDEKLFF
>TRBJ2-7|TRBV20-1|-|TRBD2
TGCTGTGCTATTAAAGGACTAGCGGGGTCCTCCTACGAGCAGTACTTC
CCAIKGLAGSSYEQYF
>TRBJ2-1|TRBV2|many|TRBD2
TGTGCCAGCAGTAGACTAGCGGGGGGCAGGGGTGAGCAGTTCTTC
CASSRLAGGRGEQFF
>TRBJ2-3|TRBV2|-|-
TGTGCCAGCATCCTCCAGGGTCAGGATACGCAGTATTTT
CASILQGQDTQYF
>TRBJ2-7|TRBV5-1|-|-
TGCGCCAGCAGCCCTGAAGGGCATCTCTACGAGCAGTACTTC
CASSPEGHLYEQYF
>TRBJ2-3|TRBV29-1|few|TRBD2
TGCAGCGTTGGACAACTAGCGGGGGGACACACAGATACGCAGTATTTT
CSVGQLAGGHTDTQYF
>TRBJ2-7|TRBV29-1|-|-
TGCAGCGTTGATGGCGGCGCCTACGAGCAGTACTTC
CSVDGGAYEQYF
>TRBJ2-4|TRBV19|-|-
TGTGCCAGTAAGGCGGGCAAAAACATTCAGTACTTC
CASKAGKNIQYF
>TRBJ2-5|TRBV4-3|many|TRBD1
TGCGCCAGCAGCCAGGATAATGACAGGGGCGGTGAGACCCAGTACTTC
CASSQDNDRGGETQYF
>TRBJ2-7|TRBV28|-|-
TGTGCCAGCAGTTTATATTCAGGCCGGGACGAGCAGTACTTC
CASSLYSGRDEQYF
>TRBJ2-1|TRBV12-3/TRBV12-4|many|TRBD1
TGTGCCAGCAGTTACCAGGGACAGGGTGAGCAGTTCTTC
CASSYQGQGEQFF
>TRBJ1-5|TRBV12-3/TRBV12-4|many|TRBD1
TGTGCCAGCAGTTCGAGGACAGGGGGCAATCAGCCCCAGCATTTT
CASSSRTGGNQPQHF
>TRBJ2-3|TRBV29-1|few|TRBD2
TGCAGCGGAGCTAGCGGGAGTAGCACAGATACGCAGTATTTT
CSGASGSSTDTQYF
>TRBJ2-1|TRBV10-2|few|TRBD2
TGCGCCAGCACCGATGGACTAGCGGGGGGTTACAATGAGCAGTTCTTC
CASTDGLAGGYNEQFF
>TRBJ2-7|TRBV5-6|-|-
TGTGCCAGCAGCTTGGTTAGAAATGCATACGAGCAGTACTTC
CASSLVRNAYEQYF
>TRBJ2-5|TRBV28|few|-
TGTGCCAGCAGCTCCAGGGGGGCCCAGTACTTC
CASSSRGAQYF
>TRBJ2-3|TRBV15|-|TRBD2
TGTGCCACCAGCATTCGTAGCGGGGGAAACACAGATACGCAGTATTTT
CATSIRSGGNTDTQYF
>TRBJ2-7|TRBV5-1|-|TRBD1
TGCGCCAGCAGACCCGGGACAGTGACCTCCTACGAGCAGTACTTC
CASRPGTVTSYEQYF
>TRBJ2-7|TRBV12-5|many|-
TGTGCTAGTGGTTTGGGCTCGGGACCGAACAACGAGCAGTACTTC
CASGLGSGPNNEQYF
>TRBJ2-7|TRBV10-3|few|-
TGTGCCATCAGTGAGCCCCCCCAGGGGAAAGGGTACGAGCAGTACTTC
CAISEPPQGKGYEQYF
>TRBJ2-3|TRBV5-1|-|-
TGCGCCAGCACCTCCCCAGGGTCAGATACGCAGTATTTT
CASTSPGSDTQYF
>TRBJ2-1|TRBV24-1|many|-
TGTGCCACCTTGCCTTGGCTGGAGGTCAGAGAGGATGAGCAGTTCTTC
CATLPWLEVREDEQFF
>TRBJ2-2|TRBV27|once|TRBD2
TGTGCCAGCAGTTTAATAGCGGGAGCGAACACCGGGGAGCTGTTTTTT
CASSLIAGANTGELFF
>TRBJ2-5|TRBV11-2|once|TRBD2
TGTGCCAGCAGCTTAGGCGGCGGGAGGTCCCAAGAGACCCAGTACTTC
CASSLGGGRSQETQYF
>TRBJ2-1|TRBV12-3/TRBV12-4|-|TRBD2
TGTGCCAGCAGTCTCCACCGGGGGGGCTCCTACAATGAGCAGTTCTTC
CASSLHRGGSYNEQFF
>TRBJ2-1|TRBV9|few|TRBD2
TGTGCCACCTCCCCCGGGACTAGCGGGGGGGGCCAGAAGTTCTTC
CATSPGTSGGGQKFF
>TRBJ2-1|TRBV20-1|few|TRBD2
TGCAGTGCCAACCCTAGCGGGAGCATCTACAATGAGCAGTTCTTC
CSANPSGSIYNEQFF